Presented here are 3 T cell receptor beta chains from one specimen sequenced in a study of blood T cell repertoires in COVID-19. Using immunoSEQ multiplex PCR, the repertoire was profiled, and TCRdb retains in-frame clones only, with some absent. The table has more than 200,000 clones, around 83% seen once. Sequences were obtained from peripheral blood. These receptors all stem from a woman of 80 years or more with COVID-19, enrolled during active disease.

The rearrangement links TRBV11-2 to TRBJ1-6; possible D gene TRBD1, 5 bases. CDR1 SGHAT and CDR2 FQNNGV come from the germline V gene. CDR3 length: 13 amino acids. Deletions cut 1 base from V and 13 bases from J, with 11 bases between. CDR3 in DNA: TGTGCCAGCAGCTTAGTGGAGGGGCCGCCCCTCCACTTT. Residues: CASSLVEGPPLHF.

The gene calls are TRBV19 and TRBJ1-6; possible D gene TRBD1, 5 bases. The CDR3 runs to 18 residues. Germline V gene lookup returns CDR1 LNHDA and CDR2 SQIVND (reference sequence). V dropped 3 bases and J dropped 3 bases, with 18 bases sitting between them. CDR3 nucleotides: TGTGCCAGTAGTATCCGGGCTATCGACAGCCTCTATAATTCACCCCTCCACTTT. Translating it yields CASSIRAIDSLYNSPLHF.

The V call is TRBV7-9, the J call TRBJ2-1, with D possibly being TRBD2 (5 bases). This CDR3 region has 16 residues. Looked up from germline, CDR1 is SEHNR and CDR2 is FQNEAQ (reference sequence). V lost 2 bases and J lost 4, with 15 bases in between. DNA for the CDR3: TGTGCCAGCAGCTTAAGGAGGAGCTCAAATTACAATGAGCAGTTCTTC. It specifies CASSLRRSSNYNEQFF. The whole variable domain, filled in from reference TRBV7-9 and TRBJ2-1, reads DTGVSQNPRHKITKRGQNVTFRCDPISEHNRLYWYRQTLGQGPEFLTYFQNEAQLEKSRLLSDRFSAERPKGSFSTLEIQRTEQGDSAMYLCASSLRRSSNYNEQFFGPGTRLTVL.